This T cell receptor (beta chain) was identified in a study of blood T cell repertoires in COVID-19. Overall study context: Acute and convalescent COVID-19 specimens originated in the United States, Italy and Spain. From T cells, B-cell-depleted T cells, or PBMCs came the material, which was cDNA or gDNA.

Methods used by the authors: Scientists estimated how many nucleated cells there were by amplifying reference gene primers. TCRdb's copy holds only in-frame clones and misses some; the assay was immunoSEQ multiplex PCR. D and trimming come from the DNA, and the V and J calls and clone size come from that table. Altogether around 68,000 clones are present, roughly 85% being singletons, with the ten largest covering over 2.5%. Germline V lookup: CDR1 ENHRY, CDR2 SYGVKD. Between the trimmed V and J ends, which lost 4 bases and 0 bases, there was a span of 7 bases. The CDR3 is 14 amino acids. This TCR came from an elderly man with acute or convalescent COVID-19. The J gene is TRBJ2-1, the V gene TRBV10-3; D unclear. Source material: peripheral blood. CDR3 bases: TGTGCCATCAGTGCTCCCAGCTCCTACAATGAGCAGTTCTTC. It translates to CAISAPSSYNEQFF.